One sample yielded the 23 T cell receptor beta chains listed below, sequenced in a study of control samples from healthy donors and cancer patients. Generated by immunoSEQ multiplex PCR, the TCRdb table keeps only in-frame clones and is missing some. The sample yields 150,000 or so clones, 70% to 90% seen once. The material sequenced was blood. These receptors all come from a man under 40 in good health.

V gene TRBV7-3 combines with J gene TRBJ1-2; D remains unclear. Trimming pared 0 bases from V and 8 bases from J, leaving 13 bases between. CDR3 length: 14 residues. In germline, CDR1 is SGHTA, CDR2 FQGTGA. The CDR3 DNA reads TGTGCCAGCAGCTTAACCCCTCGTGGAGGGGGCTACACCTTC. Translation: CASSLTPRGGGYTF.

This rearrangement joins TRBV19 to TRBJ2-7, with D uncertain. V was clipped by 5 bases and J by 6 bases, with 20 bases between them. CDR1 and CDR2 (germline): LNHDA, SQIVND (reference sequence). The CDR3 contains 15 residues. As DNA, the CDR3 is TGTGCCAGTAGTCACCCTGGGCTAGAACAGCGCGAGCAGTACTTC. As protein: CASSHPGLEQREQYF.

V usage is TRBV7-2 and J usage is TRBJ1-6; D is unclear. Germline CDR1 is SGHTA and CDR2 is FQGNSA. The CDR3 runs to 15 residues. Trimming pared 0 bases from V and 9 bases from J, leaving 12 bases between. DNA for the CDR3: TGTGCCAGCAGCTTAGCACTACAGCGAGGTTCACCCCTCCACTTT. Its protein product is CASSLALQRGSPLHF. The full variable domain, completed using reference TRBV7-2 and TRBJ1-6, is GAGVSQSPSNKVTEKGKDVELRCDPISGHTALYWYRQSLGQGLEFLIYFQGNSAPDKSGLPSDRFSAERTGGSVSTLTIQRTQQEDSAVYLCASSLALQRGSPLHFGNGTRLTVT.

This chain links TRBV6-5 with TRBJ2-2; 8 nucleotides line up with TRBD1. CDR1 is MNHEY, CDR2 SVGAGI, per germline. V lost 11 bases and J lost 6; bases outside the gene matches: 14. The CDR3 runs 15 residues. The CDR3 DNA reads TGTGCCGCTAAGAGGACAGGGAATTCGCCCGGGGAGCTGTTTTTT. It specifies CAAKRTGNSPGELFF.

The chain has TRBV7-9 and TRBJ1-5; 7 nucleotides align to TRBD1. The CDR3 consists of 15 residues. Losses at the gene ends were 5 bases for V and 2 bases for J; bases not matched to a gene: 6. Germline loops: CDR1 SEHNR, CDR2 FQNEAQ (reference sequence). This CDR3 is CASSPTGVRNQPQHF. The CDR3 nucleotides read TGTGCCAGCAGCCCTACAGGGGTCCGCAATCAGCCCCAGCATTTT.

This clone was counted only a few times. The V call is TRBV7-6, the J call TRBJ1-6, with D maybe TRBD1 (5 bases). The CDR3 loop spans 15 amino acids. CDR1 is SGHVS, CDR2 FNYEAQ, per germline. Trimming took 5 bases from V and 6 from J, leaving 14 bases between them. In nucleotides, the CDR3 is TGTGCCAGCAGCCCAGCCGGACATTCTAATTCACCCCTCCACTTT. Protein sequence: CASSPAGHSNSPLHF.

The genes are TRBV7-3 and TRBJ2-2; D remains unclear. The CDR3 contains 13 residues. CDR1 and CDR2 (germline): SGHTA, FQGTGA. V was shortened by 5 bases and J by 6 bases, with 10 bases between the two germline ends. The CDR3 DNA is TGTGCCAGCAGCGCAAGGGATCCCGGGGAGCTGTTTTTT. Protein sequence: CASSARDPGELFF.

The chain combines TRBV12-3 or TRBV12-4 with TRBJ2-1; D call uncertain. The CDR3 runs 11 residues. Trimming left V 3 bases short and J 8 bases short, with 5 bases between. CDR3 sequence reads: CASSLVDEQFF. The CDR3 DNA reads TGTGCCAGCAGTTTGGTGGATGAGCAGTTCTTC.

The rearrangement uses TRBV19 and TRBJ2-7; 7 bases line up with TRBD2. CDR1 is LNHDA, CDR2 SQIVND, per germline (reference sequence). V gave up 10 bases and J gave up 3 bases; unmatched junction bases: 6. The CDR3 is made up of 12 amino acids. CDR3 sequence reads: CATTGGYYEQYF. Written as DNA, the CDR3 is TGTGCCACCACGGGAGGATACTACGAGCAGTACTTC.

CDR3 loop: CASSFASGTGEQYF. The CDR3 DNA sequence: TGTGCCAGCAGTTTCGCTAGCGGGACGGGCGAGCAGTACTTC. This chain joins TRBV6-2 or TRBV6-3 and TRBJ2-7, with 9 bases matching TRBD2. The CDR3 totals 14 residues. The V gene end was trimmed by 4 bases and the J gene end by 6 bases; junction bases not matched to a gene: 7. The germline gives CDR1 MNHEY, CDR2 SVGEGT.

This chain links TRBV7-9 with TRBJ2-7; 9 nucleotides match TRBD1. J lost 6 bases, V lost 7 bases, and 16 bases had no gene match. Looked up from germline, CDR1 is SEHNR and CDR2 is FQNEAQ (reference sequence). There are 16 residues in the CDR3. Written as DNA, the CDR3 is TGTGCCAGCATCAAATTCTCGGGACAGGGAAGGGGCGAGCAGTACTTC. Amino acid sequence: CASIKFSGQGRGEQYF.

This chain joins TRBV7-2 and TRBJ2-7, with 7 bases lining up with TRBD2. Looked up from germline, CDR1 is SGHTA and CDR2 is FQGNSA. The CDR3 has 15 residues. The V segment lost 2 bases and the J segment 0 bases; nucleotides outside the gene matches: 4. Here the CDR3 DNA reads TGTGCCAGCAGCTTATTGGGCGGGAGCTCCTACGAGCAGTACTTC. This encodes CASSLLGGSSYEQYF.

This chain links TRBV5-1 with TRBJ1-1, with D possibly being TRBD1 (5 bases). Trimming stripped 0 bases from V and 2 bases from J, with 11 bases between. The CDR3 is 15 residues long. Germline V gene lookup returns CDR1 SGHRS and CDR2 YFSETQ. The CDR3 coding sequence is TGCGCCAGCAGCTTGGGGGTGACAGCTAACACTGAAGCTTTCTTT. Encoded protein: CASSLGVTANTEAFF.

The table lists this clone with a count of one. V and J are TRBV10-3 and TRBJ2-1; TRBD2 agrees at 15 bases. Germline assignment: CDR1 ENHRY and CDR2 SYGVKD. This CDR3 is 18 amino acids long. Germline trimming cut 10 bases from V and 2 bases from J; bases unmatched to any gene: 12. This CDR3 is CATRDSGTSGGTYNEQFF. The CDR3, as DNA: TGTGCCACCAGGGACAGCGGGACTAGCGGGGGGACCTACAATGAGCAGTTCTTC.

The gene calls are TRBV2 and TRBJ2-1; 7 nucleotides line up with TRBD1. Trimming at V came to 4 bases and at J to 3 bases, leaving 15 bases not matched to a gene. Looked up from germline, CDR1 is SNHLY and CDR2 is FYNNEI. The CDR3 spans 18 residues. CDR3 loop: CASSATFSGTAFYNEQFF. In DNA form, the CDR3 reads TGTGCCAGCAGTGCAACCTTTTCCGGGACAGCTTTCTACAATGAGCAGTTCTTC.

This chain uses TRBV6-4 with TRBJ2-3; either TRBD1 or TRBD2 may fit D (5 bases each). This CDR3 has 15 amino acids. CDR1 is MRHNA, CDR2 SNTAGT, per germline. V was clipped by 3 bases and J by 2 bases, with 12 bases between them. The CDR3 loop is CASSEGETSTDTQYF. The CDR3 nucleotides read TGTGCCAGCAGTGAGGGGGAGACATCCACAGATACGCAGTATTTT.

The genes are TRBV15 and TRBJ1-6, with D perhaps matching TRBD1 (6 bases). CDR3 length: 15 amino acids. Deletions cut 1 base from V and 11 bases from J, with 15 bases between. Germline values: CDR1 LNHNV, CDR2 YYDKDF (reference sequence). The DNA of the CDR3 is TGTGCCACCAGCAGAGCGAGGAGCTCAGGGGCACCCCTCCACTTT. Translated: CATSRARSSGAPLHF. Filled out from reference TRBV15 and TRBJ1-6, the complete variable domain reads DAMVIQNPRYQVTQFGKPVTLSCSQTLNHNVMYWYQQKSSQAPKLLFHYYDKDFNNEADTPDNFQSRRPNTSFCFLDIRSPGLGDTAMYLCATSRARSSGAPLHFGNGTRLTVT.

CDR3 DNA: TGTGCCAGCAGAAGGGACGGGGATGTTCCCCAGCATTTT. Its protein product is CASRRDGDVPQHF. This chain connects TRBV6-5 to TRBJ1-5; D might be TRBD1 (5 bases). Per the germline V gene, CDR1 is MNHEY and CDR2 is SVGAGI. Trimming took off 6 bases at V and 10 bases at J, with 16 bases between the two ends. The CDR3 is 13 amino acids.

The chain has TRBV7-3 and TRBJ1-4; no definite D call. Germline values: CDR1 SGHTA, CDR2 FQGTGA. This CDR3 has 12 amino acids. The CDR3 sequence: CSRSSDSEKLFF. The DNA for the CDR3 is TGTTCAAGGAGCTCAGACTCCGAAAAACTGTTTTTT.

The chain couples TRBV7-2 to TRBJ2-5, with 9 bases fitting TRBD1. The CDR3 has 14 amino acids. Germline assignment: CDR1 SGHTA and CDR2 FQGNSA. The junction had 2 bases not matched to a gene; V was cut back by 1 base and J by 5 bases. The CDR3 DNA follows: TGTGCCAGCAGCTTAGGGACAGGGGCCGAGACCCAGTACTTC. This translates into CASSLGTGAETQYF.

This chain links TRBV30 with TRBJ2-7, with TRBD1 matching 11 bases. The CDR3 contains 13 residues. CDR1 is GTSNPN and CDR2 is SVGIG in the germline V gene (reference sequence). Trimming removed 2 bases from V and 6 bases from J; junction bases left unmatched: 3. The CDR3 here is CAWSTGQGGEQYF. The CDR3 DNA reads as TGTGCCTGGAGTACGGGACAGGGGGGCGAGCAGTACTTC.

The gene calls are TRBV3-1 (or the pseudogene TRBV3-2) and TRBJ2-1; 13 bases are a match to TRBD2. Trimming cost V 2 bases and J 8 bases; bases outside gene matches: 6. Germline V CDR1 and CDR2: LGHDT, YNNKEL (reference sequence). The CDR3 has 16 amino acids. Here the CDR3 reads CASSQRTSGRGDEQFF. CDR3 bases: TGTGCCAGCAGCCAACGGACTAGCGGGAGAGGCGATGAGCAGTTCTTC.

The gene calls are TRBV6-1 and TRBJ1-3; D may be TRBD1 (6 bases). V lost 2 bases to trimming and J lost 0 bases, with 11 bases between them. Per the germline V gene, CDR1 is MNHNS and CDR2 is SASEGT. The CDR3 totals 16 residues. The CDR3 DNA is TGTGCCAGCAGTGAAAGGGGGACGGGCTCTGGAAACACCATATATTTT. Translating it yields CASSERGTGSGNTIYF.